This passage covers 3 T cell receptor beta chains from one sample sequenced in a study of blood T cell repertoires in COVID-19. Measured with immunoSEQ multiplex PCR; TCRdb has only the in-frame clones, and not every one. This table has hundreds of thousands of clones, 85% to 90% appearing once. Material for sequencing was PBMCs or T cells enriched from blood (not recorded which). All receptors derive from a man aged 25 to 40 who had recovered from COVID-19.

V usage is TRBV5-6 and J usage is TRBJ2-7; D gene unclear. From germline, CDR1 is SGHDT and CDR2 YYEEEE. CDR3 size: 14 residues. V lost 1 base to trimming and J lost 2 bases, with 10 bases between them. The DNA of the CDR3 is TGTGCCAGCAGCTTGTCTCAGGCTCCCTACGAGCAGTACTTC. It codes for CASSLSQAPYEQYF. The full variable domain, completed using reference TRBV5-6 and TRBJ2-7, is DAGVTQSPTHLIKTRGQQVTLRCSPKSGHDTVSWYQQALGQGPQFIFQYYEEEERQRGNFPDRFSGHQFPNYSSELNVNALLLGDSALYLCASSLSQAPYEQYFGPGTRLTVT.

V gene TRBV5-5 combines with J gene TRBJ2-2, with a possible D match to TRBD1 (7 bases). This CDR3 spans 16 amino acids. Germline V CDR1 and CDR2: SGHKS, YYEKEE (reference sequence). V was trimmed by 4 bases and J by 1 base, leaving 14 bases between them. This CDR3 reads CASSLTQGGNTGELFF. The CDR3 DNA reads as TGTGCCAGCAGCCTCACTCAGGGGGGGAACACCGGGGAGCTGTTTTTT.

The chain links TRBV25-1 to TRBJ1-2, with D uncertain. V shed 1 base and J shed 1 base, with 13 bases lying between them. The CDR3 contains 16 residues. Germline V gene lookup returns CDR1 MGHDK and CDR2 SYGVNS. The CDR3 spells CASSEFGQDFNYGYTF. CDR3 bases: TGTGCCAGCAGTGAATTCGGCCAGGACTTTAACTATGGCTACACCTTC.